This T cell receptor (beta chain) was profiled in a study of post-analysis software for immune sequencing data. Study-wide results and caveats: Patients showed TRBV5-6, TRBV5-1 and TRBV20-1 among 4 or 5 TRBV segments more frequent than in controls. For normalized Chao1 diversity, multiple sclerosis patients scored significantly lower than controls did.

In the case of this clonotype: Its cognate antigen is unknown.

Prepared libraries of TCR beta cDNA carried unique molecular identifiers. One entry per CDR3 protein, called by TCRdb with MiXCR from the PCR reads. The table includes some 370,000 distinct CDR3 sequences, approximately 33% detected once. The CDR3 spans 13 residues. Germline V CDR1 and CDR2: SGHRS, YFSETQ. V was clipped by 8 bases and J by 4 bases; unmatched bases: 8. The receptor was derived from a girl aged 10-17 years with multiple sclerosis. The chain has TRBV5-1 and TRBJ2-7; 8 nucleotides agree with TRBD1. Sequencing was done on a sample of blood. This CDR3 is CASHQGAGYEQYF. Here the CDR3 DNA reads TGCGCCAGTCACCAGGGGGCAGGGTACGAGCAGTACTTC.